What follows are 14 T cell receptor beta chains derived from one specimen sequenced in a study of blood T cell repertoires in COVID-19. Method: immunoSEQ multiplex PCR; TCRdb's copy keeps in-frame clones and lacks some. The sample shows 150,000 or so clones, about three quarters of them seen only once. The material sequenced was peripheral blood. Receptor source: a woman in her fifties or sixties with active or convalescent COVID-19.

This clone was found a few times. V and J are TRBV19 and TRBJ2-2; D might be TRBD2 (6 bases). Germline loops: CDR1 LNHDA, CDR2 SQIVND (reference sequence). V was shortened by 3 bases and J by 5 bases, with 13 bases between the two germline ends. This CDR3 contains 15 residues. The CDR3 region is CASSMYTSRTGELFF. In DNA, the CDR3 is TGTGCCAGTAGTATGTATACTAGCAGGACCGGGGAGCTGTTTTTT.

CDR3: CSVAGTGSTNEKLFF. The CDR3, as DNA: TGCAGCGTCGCCGGGACAGGATCCACTAATGAAAAACTGTTTTTT. The genes are TRBV29-1 and TRBJ1-4; 8 bases are shared with TRBD1. The CDR3 is 15 residues long. The J segment lost 2 bases and the V segment lost 6 bases, leaving 8 bases of the junction unmatched. Per the germline V gene, CDR1 is SQVTM and CDR2 is ANQGSEA.

The V gene is TRBV7-8, the J gene TRBJ2-1; 7 nucleotides align to TRBD2. From germline, CDR1 is SGHVS and CDR2 FQNEAQ. This CDR3 is built from 17 residues. J was trimmed by 3 bases and V by 0 bases; bases with no gene match: 8. In DNA, the CDR3 is TGTGCCAGCAGCTTAGCGCGGGGCGGGAGTCTCTACAATGAGCAGTTCTTC. Encoded protein: CASSLARGGSLYNEQFF.

The V call is TRBV28, the J call TRBJ1-6; D perhaps matches TRBD1 (5 bases). Deletions cut 2 bases from V and 3 bases from J, with 11 bases between. CDR1 and CDR2 from the germline V gene are MDHEN and SYDVKM. This CDR3 is 16 amino acids long. The CDR3 coding sequence is TGTGCCAGCAGTTTAAGGGGCACCGGCTATAATTCACCCCTCCACTTT. Its translation: CASSLRGTGYNSPLHF.

This rearrangement joins TRBV7-2 to TRBJ2-2, with D possibly TRBD1 on 6 matching bases. The germline V gene has CDR1 SGHTA and CDR2 FQGNSA. The CDR3 spans 14 residues. Trimming took off 5 bases at V and 1 base at J, with 8 bases between the two ends. The chain's CDR3 is CASSTQGNTGELFF. CDR3 nucleotide sequence: TGTGCCAGCAGCACACAGGGGAACACCGGGGAGCTGTTTTTT.

The V and J genes are TRBV5-1 and TRBJ1-2; 7 bases agree with TRBD1. There are 13 residues in the CDR3. CDR1 is SGHRS, CDR2 YFSETQ, per germline. Trimming removed 3 bases from V and 7 bases from J; junction bases left unmatched: 6. Written as DNA, the CDR3 is TGCGCCAGCAGCTCCCGACAGGGACGTGGCTACACCTTC. Encoded protein: CASSSRQGRGYTF.

The V call is TRBV4-1, the J call TRBJ1-2; TRBD1 matches at 9 bases. Germline lookup yields CDR1 MGHRA and CDR2 YSYEKL. The CDR3 contains 18 residues. J was trimmed by 4 bases and V by 1 base; bases with no gene match: 13. For the CDR3, the DNA is TGCGCCAGCAGCCAAGGGCCGGACAGGGGTTTTTCTGGCTATGGCTACACCTTC. Its protein product is CASSQGPDRGFSGYGYTF.

The chain recombines TRBV10-2 with TRBJ2-1; TRBD2 aligns across 9 bases. Germline V gene lookup returns CDR1 WSHSY and CDR2 SAAADI. The CDR3 is 15 amino acids. J lost 2 bases, V lost 6 bases, and 5 bases had no gene match. CDR3 residues: CASSGSSGTYNEQFF. Written as DNA, the CDR3 is TGCGCCAGCAGCGGATCTAGCGGGACCTACAATGAGCAGTTCTTC.

The chain couples TRBV12-1 to TRBJ2-5; TRBD2, the table's D call, lacks a check against the DNA. TRBV12-1 is listed as a pseudogene. CDR3 length: 13 amino acids. CDR3 DNA sequence: TGTGCCAGCAGCGGCGGGGGGTCGGAGACCCAGTACTTC. This translates into CASSGGGSETQYF.

The rearrangement joins TRBV2 to TRBJ2-7; TRBD1 is a possible D gene (6 bases). Germline loops: CDR1 SNHLY, CDR2 FYNNEI. The CDR3 extends over 15 amino acids. V was cut by 6 bases and J by 0 bases, with 15 bases left in between. CDR3: CASRGDRTSSYEQYF. As DNA, the CDR3 is TGTGCCAGCAGGGGAGACAGGACCAGCTCCTACGAGCAGTACTTC.

CDR3 DNA sequence: TGCGCCAGCAGCCAGCCGACAGGCCCACTCACCTACGAGCAGTACTTC. It is translated as CASSQPTGPLTYEQYF. The chain combines TRBV4-3 with TRBJ2-7; TRBD1 might be the D (6 bases). The germline V gene has CDR1 LGHNA and CDR2 YSLEER. The CDR3 has 16 amino acids. V lost 3 bases and J 2 bases, leaving 17 bases between the germline ends.

This sequence joins TRBV12-3 or TRBV12-4 and TRBJ1-1; D remains ambiguous. This CDR3 is built from 13 residues. V lost 3 bases to trimming and J lost 7 bases, with 12 bases between them. The CDR3 reads CASSLPPRGEAFF. In DNA, the CDR3 is TGTGCCAGCAGTTTGCCCCCGCGTGGTGAAGCTTTCTTT.

This chain links TRBV5-4 with TRBJ2-5; perhaps TRBD1 as D (6 bases). Germline CDR1 and CDR2: SGHNT and YYREEE (reference sequence). V was trimmed by 3 bases and J by 2 bases, leaving 8 bases between them. The CDR3 totals 13 residues. The CDR3 reads CASSSGQQETQYF. In nucleotides, the CDR3 is TGTGCCAGCAGCTCCGGACAGCAAGAGACCCAGTACTTC.

The chain couples TRBV25-1 to TRBJ1-2, with 9 positions matching TRBD1. The germline gives CDR1 MGHDK, CDR2 SYGVNS. The V and J ends lost 8 bases and 4 bases, in that order; junction bases with no gene match: 20. The CDR3 sequence is 18 residues long. Written as DNA, the CDR3 is TGTGCCAGCCGCTCTTCCTCCGGGACAGGGCCGCTTTCCTATGGCTACACCTTC. It codes for CASRSSSGTGPLSYGYTF.